Detailed here is one TCR beta chain. The antigen is undetermined. Profiling relied on immunoSEQ multiplex PCR, and the TCRdb table lists in-frame clones only, not all of them. This sample has about 160,000 clones, with roughly nine tenths found just once. The data stem from a study of T cell responses to AZD1222 COVID-19 vaccine. Germline CDR1 and CDR2: KGHSH and LQKENI. This CDR3 comprises 16 residues. The V and J ends lost 3 bases and 7 bases respectively, with 21 bases between them. Study-level points and caveats: Variant regions that are unmutated are reportedly the target of nearly half of spike-specific TCRs. Repertoire samples came only from after the peak T cell response.

Sequenced material: peripheral blood, taken on day 0 of MenACWY control vaccination. The clonotype comes from an adult in good health. The chain combines TRBV18 with TRBJ1-2, with D possibly TRBD1 on 5 matching bases. The CDR3 region has the DNA TGTGCCAGCTCACCCAGAAGGGACTTGACCATCGGTGGCTACACCTTC. Protein product: CASSPRRDLTIGGYTF. Complete variable domain (other parts from reference TRBV18 and TRBJ1-2): NAGVMQNPRHLVRRRGQEARLRCSPMKGHSHVYWYRQLPEEGLKFMVYLQKENIIDESGMPKERFSAEFPKEGPSILRIQQVVRGDSAAYFCASSPRRDLTIGGYTFGSGTRLTVV.